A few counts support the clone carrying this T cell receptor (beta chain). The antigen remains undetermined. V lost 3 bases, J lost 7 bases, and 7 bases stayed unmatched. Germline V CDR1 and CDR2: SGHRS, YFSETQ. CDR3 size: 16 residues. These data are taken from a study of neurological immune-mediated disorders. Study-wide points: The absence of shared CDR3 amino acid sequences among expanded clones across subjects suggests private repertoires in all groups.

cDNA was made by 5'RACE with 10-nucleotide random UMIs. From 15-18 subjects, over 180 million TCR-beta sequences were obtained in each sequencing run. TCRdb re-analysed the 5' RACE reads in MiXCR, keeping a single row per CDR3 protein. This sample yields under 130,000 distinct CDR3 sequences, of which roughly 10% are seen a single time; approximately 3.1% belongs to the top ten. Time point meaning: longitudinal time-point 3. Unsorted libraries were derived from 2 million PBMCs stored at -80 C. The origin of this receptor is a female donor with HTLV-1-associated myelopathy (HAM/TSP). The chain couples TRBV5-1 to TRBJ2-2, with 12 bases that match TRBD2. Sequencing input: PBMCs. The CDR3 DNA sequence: TGCGCCAGCAGCTCCTTGACTAGCGGGGGATACGGGGAGCTGTTTTTT. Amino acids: CASSSLTSGGYGELFF.